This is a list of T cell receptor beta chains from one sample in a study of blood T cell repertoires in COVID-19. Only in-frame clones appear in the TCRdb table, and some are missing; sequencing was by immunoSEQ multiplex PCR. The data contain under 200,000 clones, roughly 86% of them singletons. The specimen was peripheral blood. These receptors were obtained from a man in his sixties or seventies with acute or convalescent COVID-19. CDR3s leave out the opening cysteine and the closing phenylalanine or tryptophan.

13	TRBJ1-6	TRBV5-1	ASSPRTVGDSPLH
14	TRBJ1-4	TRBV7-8	ASSPVRRGWREKLF
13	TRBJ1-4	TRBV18	ASSPPQVTSVELF
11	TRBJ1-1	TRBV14	ASSNLDPREAF
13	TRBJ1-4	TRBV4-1	ASSRLPGFGEKLF
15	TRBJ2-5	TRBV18	ASSPKSGQGRWLVQY
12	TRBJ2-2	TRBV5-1	ASSSRGSPGELF
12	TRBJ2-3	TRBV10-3	ATLAGGLTDTQY
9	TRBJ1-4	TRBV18	ASSRNEKLF
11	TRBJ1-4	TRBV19	ASSIMAGEKLF
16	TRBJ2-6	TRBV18	ASSTPGQGLGGANVLT
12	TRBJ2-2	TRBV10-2	AGSSGLLTGELF
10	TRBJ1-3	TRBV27	ASSNSGNTIY
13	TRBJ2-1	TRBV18	ASSPPSGTYNEQF
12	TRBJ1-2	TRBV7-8	ASSLLSTGNGYT
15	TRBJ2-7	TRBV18	ASSRLIVSGSQYEQY
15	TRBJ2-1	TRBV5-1	ASSLGGMAGAYNEQF
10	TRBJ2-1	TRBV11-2	ASSFEWREQF
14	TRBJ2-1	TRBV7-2	ASSSAALAAYNEQF
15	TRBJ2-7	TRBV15	ATSTLPGLERTYEQY
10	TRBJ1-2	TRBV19	ASSMGAGHYT
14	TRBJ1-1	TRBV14	ASSQLSSSMNTEAF
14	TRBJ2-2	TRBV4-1	ASSRLGGGNTGELF
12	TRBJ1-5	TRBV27	ASSFSGEGQPQH
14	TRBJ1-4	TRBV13	ASSLFRGTPNEKLF
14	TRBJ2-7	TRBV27	ACTDERASGNYEQY
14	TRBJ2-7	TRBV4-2	ASSPTLSGSSYEQY
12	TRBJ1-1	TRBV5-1	ASSLARGNTEAF
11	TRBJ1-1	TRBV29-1	SVGRGMDTEAF
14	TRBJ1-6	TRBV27	ASSPTGSSYNSPLH
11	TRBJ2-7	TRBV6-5	ASSLQGAYEQY
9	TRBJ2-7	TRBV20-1	SASIADEQY
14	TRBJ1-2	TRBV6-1	ASSGIGQGLDYGYT
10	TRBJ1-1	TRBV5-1	ASRFYNTEAF
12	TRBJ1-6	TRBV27	ASSLPGGLSPLH
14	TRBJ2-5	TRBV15	ATSSIRSGSEETQY
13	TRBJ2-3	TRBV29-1	SVALQGAATDTQY